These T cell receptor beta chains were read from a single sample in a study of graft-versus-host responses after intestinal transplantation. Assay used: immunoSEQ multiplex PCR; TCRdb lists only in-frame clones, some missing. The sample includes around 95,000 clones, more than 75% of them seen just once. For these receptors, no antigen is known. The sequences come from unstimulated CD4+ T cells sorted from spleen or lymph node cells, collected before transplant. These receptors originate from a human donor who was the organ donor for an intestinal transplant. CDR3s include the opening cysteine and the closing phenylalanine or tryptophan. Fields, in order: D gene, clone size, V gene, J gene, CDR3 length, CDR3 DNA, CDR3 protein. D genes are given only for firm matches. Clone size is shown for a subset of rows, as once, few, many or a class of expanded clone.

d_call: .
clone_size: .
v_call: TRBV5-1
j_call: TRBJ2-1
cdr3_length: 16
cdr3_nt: TGCGCCAGCAGCGAAGGGACTGCCGGCTCCTACAATGAGCAGTTCTTC
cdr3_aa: CASSEGTAGSYNEQFF

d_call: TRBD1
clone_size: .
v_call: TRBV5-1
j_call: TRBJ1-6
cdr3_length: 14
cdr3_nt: TGCGCCAGCAGCTTGACAGGGGATAATTCACCCCTCCACTTT
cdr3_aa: CASSLTGDNSPLHF

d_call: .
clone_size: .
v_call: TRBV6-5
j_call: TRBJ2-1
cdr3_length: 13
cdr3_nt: TGTGCCAGCAGCCGAATCCCGACACTTGAGCAGTTCTTC
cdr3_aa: CASSRIPTLEQFF

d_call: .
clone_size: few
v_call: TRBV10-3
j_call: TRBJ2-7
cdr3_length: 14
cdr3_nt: TGTGCCATCAGTGGACAGGAAAACTCCTACGAGCAGTACTTC
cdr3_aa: CAISGQENSYEQYF

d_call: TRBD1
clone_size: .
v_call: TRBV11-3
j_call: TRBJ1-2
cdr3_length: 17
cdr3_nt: TGTGCCAGCACCTTGCCCGCTCCGAAGACAGGGAACTATGGCTACACCTTC
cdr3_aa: CASTLPAPKTGNYGYTF

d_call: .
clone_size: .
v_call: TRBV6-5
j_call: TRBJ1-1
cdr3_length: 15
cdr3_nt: TGTGCCAGCAAGAGAGGGGACCGGGACGTGACTGAAGCTTTCTTT
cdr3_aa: CASKRGDRDVTEAFF

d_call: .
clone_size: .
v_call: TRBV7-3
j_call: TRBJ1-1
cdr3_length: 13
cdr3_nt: TGTGCCAGCAGCACGACGGGTAACACTGAAGCTTTCTTT
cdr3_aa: CASSTTGNTEAFF

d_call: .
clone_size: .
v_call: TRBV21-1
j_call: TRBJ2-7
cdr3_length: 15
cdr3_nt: TGTGCCAGCAGCAAGGTGGGGGGGGGTTACTACGAGCAGTACTTC
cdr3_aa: CASSKVGGGYYEQYF

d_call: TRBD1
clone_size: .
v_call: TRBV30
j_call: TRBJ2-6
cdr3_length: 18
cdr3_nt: TGTGCCTGGAGGGGACAGACGTTTAGATGGTCTGGGGCCAACGTCCTGACTTTC
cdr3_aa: CAWRGQTFRWSGANVLTF

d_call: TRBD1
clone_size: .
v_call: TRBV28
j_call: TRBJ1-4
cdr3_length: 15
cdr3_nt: TGTGCCAGCAGTGTCCCGGGACAGGGGGCTGAAAAACTGTTTTTT
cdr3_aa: CASSVPGQGAEKLFF

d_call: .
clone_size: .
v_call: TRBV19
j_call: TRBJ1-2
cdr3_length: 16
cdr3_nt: TGTGCCAGTAGTGCGGTAACGGGGGCACAGCGGAAGGGCTACACCTTC
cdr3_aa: CASSAVTGAQRKGYTF

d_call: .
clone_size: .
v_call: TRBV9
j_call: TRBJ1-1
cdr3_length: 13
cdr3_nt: TGTGCCAGCAGCGTAGAGGGGCGGACTGAAGCTTTCTTT
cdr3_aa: CASSVEGRTEAFF

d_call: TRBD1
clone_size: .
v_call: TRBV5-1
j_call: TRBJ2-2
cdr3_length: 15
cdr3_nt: TGCGCCAGCAGCTTCGGACAGGGGGTCATCGGGGAGCTGTTTTTT
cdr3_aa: CASSFGQGVIGELFF

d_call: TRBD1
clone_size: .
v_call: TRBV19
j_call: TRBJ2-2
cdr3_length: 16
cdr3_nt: TGTGCCAGTAGTACCGGGACAGGGGGGGTACCCGGGGAGCTGTTTTTT
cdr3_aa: CASSTGTGGVPGELFF

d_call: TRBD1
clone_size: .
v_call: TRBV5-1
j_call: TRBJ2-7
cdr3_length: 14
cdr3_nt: TGCGCCAGCAGCTTTGGGACAGGCCAGTACGAGCAGTACTTC
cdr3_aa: CASSFGTGQYEQYF

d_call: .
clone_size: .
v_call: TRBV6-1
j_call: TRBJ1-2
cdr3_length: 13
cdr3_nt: TGTGCCAGCAGAATGGTACAGGGAGGTGGCTACACCTTC
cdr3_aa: CASRMVQGGGYTF

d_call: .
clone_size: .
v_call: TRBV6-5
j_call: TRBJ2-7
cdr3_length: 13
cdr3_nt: TGTGCCAGTAGACAGACAGGATCCTACGAGCAGTACTTC
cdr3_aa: CASRQTGSYEQYF

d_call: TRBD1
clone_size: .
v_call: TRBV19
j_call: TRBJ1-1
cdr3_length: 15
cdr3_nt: TGTGCCAGTAGTACGACCGGGACAGGGAACACTGAAGCTTTCTTT
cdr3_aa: CASSTTGTGNTEAFF

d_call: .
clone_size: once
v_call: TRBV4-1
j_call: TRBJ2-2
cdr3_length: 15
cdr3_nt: TGCGCCAGCAGACCGCAGGGTCTCCGAACCGGGGAGCTGTTTTTT
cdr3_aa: CASRPQGLRTGELFF

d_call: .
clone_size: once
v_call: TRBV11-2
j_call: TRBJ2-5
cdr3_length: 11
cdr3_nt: TGTGCCAGCAGCTTCCAAGAGACCCAGTACTTC
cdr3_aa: CASSFQETQYF

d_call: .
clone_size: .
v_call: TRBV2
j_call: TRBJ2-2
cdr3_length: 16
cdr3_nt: TGTGCCAGCAGTATACAGGGGGGGTTATCCACCGGGGAGCTGTTTTTT
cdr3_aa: CASSIQGGLSTGELFF

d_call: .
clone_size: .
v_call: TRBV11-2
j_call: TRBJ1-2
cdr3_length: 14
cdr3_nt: TGTGCCAGCAGCCACCGGGGGGGAAGAGATGGCTACACCTTC
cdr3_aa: CASSHRGGRDGYTF

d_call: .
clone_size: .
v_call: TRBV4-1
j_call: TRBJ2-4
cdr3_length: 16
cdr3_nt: TGCGCCAGCAGCCAGGGGGAAGGGAGAGCCAAAAACATTCAGTACTTC
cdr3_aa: CASSQGEGRAKNIQYF

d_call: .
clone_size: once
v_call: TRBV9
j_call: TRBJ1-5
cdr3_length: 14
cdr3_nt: TGTGCCAGCAGCGTAGGATTGACAAATCAGCCCCAGCATTTT
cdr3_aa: CASSVGLTNQPQHF

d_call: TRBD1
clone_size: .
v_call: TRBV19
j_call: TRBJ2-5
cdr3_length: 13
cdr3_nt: TGTGCCAGTATGAACAGGGGAGCGGAGACCCAGTACTTC
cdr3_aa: CASMNRGAETQYF

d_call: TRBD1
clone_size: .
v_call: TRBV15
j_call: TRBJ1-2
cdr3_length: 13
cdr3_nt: TGTGCCACCAGCAGGGGACAGATGAAGGGCTACACCTTC
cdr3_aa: CATSRGQMKGYTF

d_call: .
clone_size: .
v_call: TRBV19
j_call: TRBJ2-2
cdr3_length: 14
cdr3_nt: TGTGCCAGTATGATGGGGAAAGTCACCGGGGAGCTGTTTTTT
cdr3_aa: CASMMGKVTGELFF

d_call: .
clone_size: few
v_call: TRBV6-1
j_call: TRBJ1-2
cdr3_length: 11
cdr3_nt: TGTGCCAGCAGTTTCCTGGCAGACAAGACCTTC
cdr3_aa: CASSFLADKTF

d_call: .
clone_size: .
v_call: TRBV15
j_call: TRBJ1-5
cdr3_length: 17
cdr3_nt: TGTGCCACCAGGAAGCGTAGCACAGGGCAGGCGGGGGACCCCCAGCATTTT
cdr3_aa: CATRKRSTGQAGDPQHF

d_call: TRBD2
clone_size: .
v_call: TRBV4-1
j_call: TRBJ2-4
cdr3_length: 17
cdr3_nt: TGCGCCAGCAGCCAACCTACTAGCGGCCAAACTAAAAACATTCAGTACTTC
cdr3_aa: CASSQPTSGQTKNIQYF

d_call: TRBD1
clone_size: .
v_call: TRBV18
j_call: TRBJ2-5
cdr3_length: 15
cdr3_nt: TGTGCCAGCTCGGTGAACACAGGGGTAGGAGAGACCCAGTACTTC
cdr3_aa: CASSVNTGVGETQYF

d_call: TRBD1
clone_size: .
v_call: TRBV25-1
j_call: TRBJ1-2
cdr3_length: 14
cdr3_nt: TGTGCCAGCAGTGAGACAGGGATTTGGAGTGGCTACACCTTC
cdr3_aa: CASSETGIWSGYTF

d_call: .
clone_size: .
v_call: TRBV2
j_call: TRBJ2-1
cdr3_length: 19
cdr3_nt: TGTGCCAGCAGTGAACTGGTTATAACTAGCCTAACCTCCTACAATGAGCAGTTCTTC
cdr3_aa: CASSELVITSLTSYNEQFF

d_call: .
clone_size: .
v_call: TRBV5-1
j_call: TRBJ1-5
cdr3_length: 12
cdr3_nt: TGCGCCAGCAGCTTGGAAGGCCAGCCCCAGCATTTT
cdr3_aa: CASSLEGQPQHF

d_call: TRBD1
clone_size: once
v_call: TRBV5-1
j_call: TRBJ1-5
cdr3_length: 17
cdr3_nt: TGCGCCAGCAGCTTGGTAGCGGGACAGGGTATTGATCAGCCCCAGCATTTT
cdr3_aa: CASSLVAGQGIDQPQHF

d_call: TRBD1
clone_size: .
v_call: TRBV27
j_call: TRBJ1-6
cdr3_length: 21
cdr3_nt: TGTGCCAGCAGTTTATCTTGGACAGGGGGCACGGGAGCGCCCCCGAATTCACCCCTCCACTTT
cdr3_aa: CASSLSWTGGTGAPPNSPLHF

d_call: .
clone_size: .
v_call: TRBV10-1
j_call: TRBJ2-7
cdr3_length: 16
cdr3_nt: TGCGCCAGCAGTGAGGCTGGTTGGGCGTGGATTTACGAGCAGTACTTC
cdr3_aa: CASSEAGWAWIYEQYF